The rows below give T cell receptor beta chains drawn from one sample of a study of chemoradiotherapy in HPV16-positive cancers. Here immunoSEQ multiplex PCR was the method, and the copy in TCRdb shows in-frame clones only, minus some. The sample yields 7,000 to 8,500 clones, more than 70% seen once. The sample here was tumor tissue, taken from a patient who underwent chemoradiotherapy. These receptors were taken from a human donor with HPV-associated anogenital cancer. CDR3s include the opening cysteine and the closing phenylalanine or tryptophan. The order of the fields is V gene, J gene, clone size, D gene, CDR3 protein, CDR3 DNA. D genes are given only for firm matches. The size of a clone is reported for some rows only, either as once, few or many, or as a class for expanded clones.

V gene: TRBV5-1; J gene: TRBJ2-3; clone size: NA; D gene: NA; CDR3 protein: CASSPVKGSDTQYF; CDR3 DNA: TGCGCCAGCAGTCCCGTTAAGGGCTCAGATACGCAGTATTTT
V gene: TRBV5-5; J gene: TRBJ1-6; clone size: NA; D gene: NA; CDR3 protein: CASSSRDLNSPLHF; CDR3 DNA: TGTGCCAGCAGCTCCCGGGACCTTAATTCACCCCTCCACTTT
V gene: TRBV4-2; J gene: TRBJ1-4; clone size: medium-sized; D gene: NA; CDR3 protein: CASSQGAGGLSEKLFF; CDR3 DNA: TGTGCCAGCAGCCAAGGAGCCGGGGGACTTAGTGAAAAACTGTTTTTT
V gene: TRBV25-1; J gene: TRBJ1-6; clone size: NA; D gene: NA; CDR3 protein: CASSERTVNNSPLHF; CDR3 DNA: TGTGCCAGCAGTGAAAGGACAGTCAATAATTCACCCCTCCACTTT
V gene: TRBV2; J gene: TRBJ2-7; clone size: NA; D gene: NA; CDR3 protein: CASREGATSYEQYF; CDR3 DNA: TGTGCCAGCCGGGAGGGGGCGACTAGCTACGAGCAGTACTTC
V gene: TRBV6-6; J gene: TRBJ1-2; clone size: NA; D gene: NA; CDR3 protein: CASSYSSYYGYTF; CDR3 DNA: TGTGCCAGCAGTTACTCGTCATACTATGGCTACACCTTC
V gene: TRBV4-1; J gene: TRBJ2-1; clone size: NA; D gene: NA; CDR3 protein: CASRPHLAGPYNEQFF; CDR3 DNA: TGCGCCAGCAGGCCGCATCTGGCGGGGCCCTACAATGAGCAGTTCTTC
V gene: TRBV29-1; J gene: TRBJ2-3; clone size: NA; D gene: NA; CDR3 protein: CSVELQGGSADTQYF; CDR3 DNA: TGCAGCGTTGAACTCCAGGGGGGTAGCGCAGATACGCAGTATTTT
V gene: TRBV6-5; J gene: TRBJ1-6; clone size: NA; D gene: NA; CDR3 protein: CASSLDSNSPLHF; CDR3 DNA: TGTGCCAGCAGCTTAGACAGTAATTCACCCCTCCACTTT
V gene: TRBV11-2; J gene: TRBJ1-2; clone size: NA; D gene: NA; CDR3 protein: CASSFSDYGYTF; CDR3 DNA: TGTGCCAGCAGCTTTTCGGACTATGGCTACACCTTC
V gene: TRBV6-5; J gene: TRBJ1-1; clone size: NA; D gene: TRBD1; CDR3 protein: CASSLGQGFRTEAFF; CDR3 DNA: TGTGCCAGCAGCCTCGGACAGGGTTTCCGGACTGAAGCTTTCTTT
V gene: TRBV28; J gene: TRBJ2-1; clone size: NA; D gene: TRBD2; CDR3 protein: CASKTSGDYSYNEQFF; CDR3 DNA: TGTGCCAGCAAGACTAGCGGGGATTACTCCTACAATGAGCAGTTCTTC
V gene: TRBV4-1; J gene: TRBJ1-1; clone size: NA; D gene: TRBD1; CDR3 protein: CASSQETGTNTEAFF; CDR3 DNA: TGCGCCAGCAGCCAAGAGACAGGGACGAACACTGAAGCTTTCTTT
V gene: TRBV5-1; J gene: TRBJ1-2; clone size: NA; D gene: NA; CDR3 protein: CASSSEWGDGYTF; CDR3 DNA: TGCGCCAGCAGCTCGGAATGGGGAGACGGCTACACCTTC
V gene: TRBV4-2; J gene: TRBJ1-1; clone size: NA; D gene: NA; CDR3 protein: CASSHLDRVGTGTEAFF; CDR3 DNA: TGTGCCAGCAGCCACCTCGACCGGGTGGGCACGGGCACTGAAGCTTTCTTT
V gene: TRBV29-1; J gene: TRBJ1-1; clone size: NA; D gene: NA; CDR3 protein: CSVATLPGNTEAFF; CDR3 DNA: TGCAGCGTGGCAACCCTTCCCGGGAACACTGAAGCTTTCTTT
V gene: TRBV11-2; J gene: TRBJ2-1; clone size: NA; D gene: TRBD2; CDR3 protein: CASSLGLANYNEQFF; CDR3 DNA: TGTGCCAGCAGCCTCGGACTAGCGAACTACAATGAGCAGTTCTTC
V gene: TRBV13; J gene: TRBJ2-6; clone size: NA; D gene: NA; CDR3 protein: CASSSRGSGANVLTF; CDR3 DNA: TGTGCCAGCAGCTCCAGGGGATCTGGGGCCAACGTCCTGACTTTC
V gene: TRBV6-1; J gene: TRBJ1-2; clone size: NA; D gene: NA; CDR3 protein: CASSENEVQGYTF; CDR3 DNA: TGTGCCAGCAGTGAAAATGAGGTTCAGGGCTACACCTTC
V gene: TRBV7-8; J gene: TRBJ1-1; clone size: once; D gene: NA; CDR3 protein: CASSYDRDGEAFF; CDR3 DNA: TGTGCCAGCAGCTATGACCGGGACGGTGAAGCTTTCTTT
V gene: TRBV6-6; J gene: TRBJ1-1; clone size: NA; D gene: TRBD1; CDR3 protein: CASTGTGMNTEAFF; CDR3 DNA: TGTGCCAGCACCGGGACAGGGATGAACACTGAAGCTTTCTTT
V gene: TRBV6-6; J gene: TRBJ2-1; clone size: NA; D gene: TRBD2; CDR3 protein: CASRGAGSSYNEQFF; CDR3 DNA: TGTGCCAGCAGGGGAGCGGGGAGCTCCTACAATGAGCAGTTCTTC
V gene: TRBV5-6; J gene: TRBJ2-3; clone size: NA; D gene: NA; CDR3 protein: CASSLLLSGSTDTQYF; CDR3 DNA: TGTGCCAGCAGCTTGTTATTGTCCGGAAGCACAGATACGCAGTATTTT
V gene: TRBV5-1; J gene: TRBJ1-1; clone size: few; D gene: TRBD1; CDR3 protein: CASSLAPTGMNTEAFF; CDR3 DNA: TGCGCCAGCAGCTTGGCGCCGACAGGGATGAACACTGAAGCTTTCTTT
V gene: TRBV5-1; J gene: TRBJ2-7; clone size: NA; D gene: NA; CDR3 protein: CASSLLPHDESYEQYF; CDR3 DNA: TGCGCCAGCAGCCTCCTCCCCCACGACGAATCCTACGAGCAGTACTTC
V gene: TRBV5-1; J gene: TRBJ2-1; clone size: NA; D gene: NA; CDR3 protein: CASSVGGRVYEQFF; CDR3 DNA: TGCGCCAGCTCGGTGGGGGGGCGAGTGTATGAGCAGTTCTTC
V gene: TRBV10-1; J gene: TRBJ1-4; clone size: NA; D gene: NA; CDR3 protein: CASSAGETNNEKLFF; CDR3 DNA: TGCGCCAGCAGCGCCGGGGAGACTAATAATGAAAAACTGTTTTTT
V gene: TRBV15; J gene: TRBJ2-5; clone size: NA; D gene: TRBD2; CDR3 protein: CATSRDSLGGVETQYF; CDR3 DNA: TGTGCCACCAGCAGAGATAGCCTCGGGGGGGTGGAGACCCAGTACTTC